Listed here is a single T cell receptor beta chain. Via MiXCR, TCRdb re-called the RT-PCR reads, giving one row per CDR3 protein. Here the sample spans around 700,000 distinct CDR3 sequences, 13% to 15% being singletons. Trimming stripped 6 bases from V and 2 bases from J, with 12 bases between. The length of the CDR3 is 13 residues. The germline gives CDR1 SGHRS, CDR2 YFSETQ. Sequenced sample: memory CD4+ T cells from blood. The chain combines TRBV5-1 with TRBJ2-7; D is tentatively TRBD1 or TRBD2 (5 bases each). The sequence came from a female donor in good health, serving as a healthy control. The CDR3 is CASTRGSPYEQYF. CDR3 bases: TGCGCCAGCACGAGGGGAAGTCCCTACGAGCAGTACTTC.